A single T cell receptor beta chain is shown here with its context. Its antigen is as yet unknown. The V gene lost 3 bases and the J gene lost 8 bases, with 15 bases spanning the gap. This CDR3 has 14 residues. Germline lookup yields CDR1 SGDLS and CDR2 YYNGEE. The entry originates in a study of blood T cells in healthy people across ages. Overall study results and limits: Bulk PBMC profiling left naive and antigen-experienced comparisons inconclusive.

The authors drew roughly 9.8 milliliters of peripheral blood from each donor. Through a sample-barcoded 5' primer and a J-beta primer mix, a second PCR was run for about 6 to 11 cycles. Each cDNA molecule, via a template-switch adaptor with 12 random nucleotides, was tagged. Each sample provided no less than 2.5 million CDR3-containing paired-end reads. TCRdb redid the calling of the 5' RACE reads with MiXCR, one entry per CDR3 protein. The repertoire has 1.5 million to 2 million distinct CDR3 sequences, around 35% of them found once; the top ten carry approximately 10%. The chain uses TRBV9 and TRBJ2-1; D could derive from TRBD1 or TRBD2 (6 bases each). The sequenced sample consisted of blood. This sequence was found in a woman in her 30s in good health. The CDR3 nucleotides read TGTGCCAGCAGCGAGAGGGGGGATGTCGATGAGCAGTTCTTC. Translating it yields CASSERGDVDEQFF.